One sample yielded the 6 T cell receptor beta chains listed below, sequenced in a study of cytomegalovirus exposure and HLA in healthy donors. Both 60 Vbeta primers and 13 Jbeta primers went into the PCR. Profiled with immunoSEQ multiplex PCR; TCRdb holds only in-frame clones, not every one. The sample includes approximately 170,000 clones, about 85% seen only once; the top ten take 2.5% to 3%. Specimen: PBMCs. These receptors were collected from a man aged 25-45 years in good health and CMV-seropositive.

The rearrangement links TRBV18 to TRBJ2-5, with 9 positions matching TRBD1. Matching the DNA end better, TRBJ2-7 makes the J call doubtful. The germline V gene encodes CDR1 KGHSH and CDR2 LQKENI. The CDR3 contains 15 residues. CDR3 sequence (DNA): TGTGCCAGCTCACATCCGGGACAGGGATTCGACGAGCAGTACTTC. Protein: CASSHPGQGFDEQYF.

The CDR3: CASTNYYRAEQYV. CDR3 coding DNA: TGTGCCAGCACCAATTACTACCGCGCCGAGCAGTACGTC. This rearrangement joins TRBV5-8 to TRBJ2-7; D gene ambiguous. The CDR3 has 13 residues. Germline V gives CDR1 SGHTS, CDR2 YDEGEE. V lost 6 bases to trimming and J lost 6 bases, with 16 bases between them.

The genes are TRBV9 and TRBJ2-3; weak D call: TRBD2 (6 bases). This CDR3 comprises 15 residues. Trimming removed 2 bases from V and 1 base from J, with 11 bases in between. CDR1 SGDLS and CDR2 YYNGEE come from the germline V gene. The CDR3 reads CASSVGSGGTDTQYF. DNA for the CDR3: TGTGCCAGCAGCGTGGGTAGCGGAGGCACAGATACGCAGTATTTT.

This clone was recorded a few times. The chain carries TRBV5-4 and TRBJ1-4; D uncertain. V was cut by 0 bases and J by 4 bases, with 7 bases left in between. CDR1 and CDR2 (germline): SGHNT, YYREEE (reference sequence). There are 14 residues in the CDR3. Written as DNA, the CDR3 is TGTGCCAGCAGCTTGGGCAGCGTTAATGAAAAACTGTTTTTT. Residues: CASSLGSVNEKLFF.

A note on this clone: No conserved phenylalanine or tryptophan is present at the end of the CDR3, so a read error is the likely explanation. The CDR3 DNA sequence: TGTGCCAGTCAAAAACAGGGTCGGGACACTGAAGCTTTCCTT. Protein product: CASQKQGRDTEAFL. The chain recombines TRBV18 with TRBJ1-1, with D possibly TRBD1 on 6 matching bases. This CDR3 contains 14 residues. The V end was cut by 9 bases, the J end by 3 bases, with 17 bases between. Per the germline V gene, CDR1 is KGHSH and CDR2 is LQKENI.

The chain links TRBV10-1 to TRBJ2-3; TRBD2 matches at 9 bases. Looked up from germline, CDR1 is WNHNN and CDR2 is SYGVQD (reference sequence). Germline trimming cut 0 bases from V and 3 bases from J; bases unmatched to any gene: 4. The CDR3 has 16 amino acids. CDR3 nucleotides: TGCGCCAGCAGTGAGTCCGGCGGGAGGGGTACAGATACGCAGTATTTT. This gives the protein CASSESGGRGTDTQYF.